A selection of T cell receptor beta chains follows, all from one sample in a study of T cells in Graves' hyperthyroidism and ophthalmopathy. TCRdb called the multiplex PCR reads again in MiXCR, with one record for every CDR3 protein. The data show some 420,000 distinct CDR3 sequences, roughly an eighth seen once. Sequencing was carried out using blood. The receptor set was obtained from a woman aged 18-29 years with Graves' hyperthyroidism. The conserved cysteine and the conserved F or W are not part of the CDR3 here.

J	V	length	CDR3
TRBJ2-4	TRBV5-1	12	ASSPTLAKNIQY
TRBJ2-1	TRBV9	14	ASSVETSHRYNEQF
TRBJ1-5	TRBV10-3	10	APQGSNQPQH
TRBJ2-7	TRBV9	12	ASSALAGGYEQY
TRBJ2-5	TRBV20-1	10	SVDSLGETQY
TRBJ2-7	TRBV9	12	ASSPLRETYEQY
TRBJ2-3	TRBV19	13	ASTGRGLSTDTQY
TRBJ2-7	TRBV7-8	13	ASSSTGGGPYEQY
TRBJ2-1	TRBV7-9	15	ASSPGLAGGGVNEQF
TRBJ1-5	TRBV19	12	ASSIEQGNQPQH
TRBJ1-1	TRBV6-1	10	ASSDWARPAF
TRBJ1-5	TRBV18	16	ASSPRTGQGFSNQPQH
TRBJ2-3	TRBV4-3	12	ASSQAANTDTQY
TRBJ2-1	TRBV20-1	12	SARDLAGGYEQF
TRBJ1-2	TRBV5-4	13	ASSKTGTGGYGYT
TRBJ2-7	TRBV28	16	ASRGGGGAGVNLYEQY
TRBJ2-7	TRBV6-1	14	ASSDPGSLSSYEQY
TRBJ2-2	TRBV6-1	10	ASSKGTGELF
TRBJ1-1	TRBV29-1	12	SVDESAANTEAF